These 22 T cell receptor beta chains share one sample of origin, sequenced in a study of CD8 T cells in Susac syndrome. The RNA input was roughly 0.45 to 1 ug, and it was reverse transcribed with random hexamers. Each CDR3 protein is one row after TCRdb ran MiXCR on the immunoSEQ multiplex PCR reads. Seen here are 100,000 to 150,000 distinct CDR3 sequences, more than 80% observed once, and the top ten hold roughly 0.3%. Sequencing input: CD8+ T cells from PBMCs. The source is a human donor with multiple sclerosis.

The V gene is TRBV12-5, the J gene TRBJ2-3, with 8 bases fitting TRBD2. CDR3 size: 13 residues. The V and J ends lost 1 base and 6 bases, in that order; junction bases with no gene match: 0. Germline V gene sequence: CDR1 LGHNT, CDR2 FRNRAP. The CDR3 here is CASGLGGRDTQYF. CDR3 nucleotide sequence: TGTGCTAGTGGTTTGGGCGGGAGGGATACGCAGTATTTT.

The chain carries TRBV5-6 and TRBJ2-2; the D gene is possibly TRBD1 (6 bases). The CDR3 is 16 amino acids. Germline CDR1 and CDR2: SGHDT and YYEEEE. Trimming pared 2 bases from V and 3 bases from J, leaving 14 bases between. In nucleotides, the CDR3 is TGTGCCAGCAGCTTTGATCCGGACAGTTACACCGGGGAGCTGTTTTTT. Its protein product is CASSFDPDSYTGELFF.

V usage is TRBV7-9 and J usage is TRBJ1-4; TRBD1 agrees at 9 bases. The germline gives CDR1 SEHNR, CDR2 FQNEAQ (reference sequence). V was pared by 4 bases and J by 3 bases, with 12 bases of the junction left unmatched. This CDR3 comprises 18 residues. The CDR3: CASSSDRGTTPPNEKLFF. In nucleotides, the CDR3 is TGTGCCAGCAGCTCCGACAGGGGGACAACACCACCTAATGAAAAACTGTTTTTT.

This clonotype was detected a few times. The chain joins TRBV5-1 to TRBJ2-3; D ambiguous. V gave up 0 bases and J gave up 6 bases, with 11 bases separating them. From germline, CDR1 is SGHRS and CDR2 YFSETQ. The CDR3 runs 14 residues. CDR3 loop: CASSLDDLLDTQYF. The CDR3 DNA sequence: TGCGCCAGCAGCTTGGACGACCTCCTTGATACGCAGTATTTT.

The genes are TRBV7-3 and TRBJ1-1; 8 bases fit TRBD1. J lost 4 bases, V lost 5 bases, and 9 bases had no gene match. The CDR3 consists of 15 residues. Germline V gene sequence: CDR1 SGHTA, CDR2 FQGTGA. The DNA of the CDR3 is TGTGCCAGCAGCCAAGACCACAGGGGGACCACTGAAGCTTTCTTT. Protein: CASSQDHRGTTEAFF.

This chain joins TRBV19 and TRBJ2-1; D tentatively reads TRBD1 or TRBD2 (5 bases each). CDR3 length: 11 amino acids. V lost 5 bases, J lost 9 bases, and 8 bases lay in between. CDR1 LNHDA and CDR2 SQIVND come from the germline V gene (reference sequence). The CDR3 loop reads CASSLGTEQFF. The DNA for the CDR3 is TGTGCCAGTAGTTTGGGGACTGAGCAGTTCTTC.

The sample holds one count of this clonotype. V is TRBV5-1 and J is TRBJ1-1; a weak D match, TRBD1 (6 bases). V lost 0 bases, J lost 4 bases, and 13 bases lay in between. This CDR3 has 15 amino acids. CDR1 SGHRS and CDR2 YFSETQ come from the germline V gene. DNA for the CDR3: TGCGCCAGCAGCTTGGCGGGGGGGGCGAGCACTGAAGCTTTCTTT. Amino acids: CASSLAGGASTEAFF.

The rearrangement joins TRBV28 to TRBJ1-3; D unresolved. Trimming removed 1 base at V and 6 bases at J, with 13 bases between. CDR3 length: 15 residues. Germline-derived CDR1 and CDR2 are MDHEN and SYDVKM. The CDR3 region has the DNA TGTGCCAGCAGTTTATACCGGGAGGCAACAAACACCATATATTTT. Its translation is CASSLYREATNTIYF.

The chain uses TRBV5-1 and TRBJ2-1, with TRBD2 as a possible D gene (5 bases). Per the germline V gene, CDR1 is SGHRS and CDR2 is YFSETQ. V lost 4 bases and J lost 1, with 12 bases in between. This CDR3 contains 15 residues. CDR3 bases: TGCGCCAGCAGCCCGGGTTGGGAGTCCTACAATGAGCAGTTCTTC. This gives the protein CASSPGWESYNEQFF.

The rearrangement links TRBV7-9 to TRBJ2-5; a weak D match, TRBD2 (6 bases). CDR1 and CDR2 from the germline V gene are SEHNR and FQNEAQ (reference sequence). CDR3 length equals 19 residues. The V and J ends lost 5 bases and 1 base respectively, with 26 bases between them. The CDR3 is CASSPDVRLARLFQETQYF. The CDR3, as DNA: TGTGCCAGCAGCCCGGACGTGAGGCTAGCGAGACTCTTCCAAGAGACCCAGTACTTC.

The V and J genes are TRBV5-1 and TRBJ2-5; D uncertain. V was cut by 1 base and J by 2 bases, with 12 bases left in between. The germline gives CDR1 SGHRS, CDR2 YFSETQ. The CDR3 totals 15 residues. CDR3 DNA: TGCGCCAGCAGCTTGACCGGACCCCAGCAAGAGACCCAGTACTTC. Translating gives CASSLTGPQQETQYF.

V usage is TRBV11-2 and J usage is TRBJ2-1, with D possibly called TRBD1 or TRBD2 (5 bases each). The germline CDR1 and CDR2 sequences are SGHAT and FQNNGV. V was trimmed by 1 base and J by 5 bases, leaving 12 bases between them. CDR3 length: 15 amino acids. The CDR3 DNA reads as TGTGCCAGCAGCTTAGCGAGGGGAGCGAACAATGAGCAGTTCTTC. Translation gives CASSLARGANNEQFF.

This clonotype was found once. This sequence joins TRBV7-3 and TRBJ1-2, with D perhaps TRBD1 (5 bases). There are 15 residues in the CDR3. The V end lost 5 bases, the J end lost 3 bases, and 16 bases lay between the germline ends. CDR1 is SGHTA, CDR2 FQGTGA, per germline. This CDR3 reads CASSPLGGGDYGYTF. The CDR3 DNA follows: TGTGCCAGCAGCCCCCTAGGTGGGGGTGACTATGGCTACACCTTC.

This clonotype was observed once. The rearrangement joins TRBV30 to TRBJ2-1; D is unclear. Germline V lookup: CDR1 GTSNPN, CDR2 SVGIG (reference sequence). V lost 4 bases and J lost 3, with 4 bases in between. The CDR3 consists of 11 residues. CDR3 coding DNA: TGTGCCTGGAACTTCTACAATGAGCAGTTCTTC. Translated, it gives CAWNFYNEQFF.

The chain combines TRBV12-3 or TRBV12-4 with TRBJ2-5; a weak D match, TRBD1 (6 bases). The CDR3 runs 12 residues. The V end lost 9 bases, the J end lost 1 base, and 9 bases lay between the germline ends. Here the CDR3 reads CASGQTQETQYF. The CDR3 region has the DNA TGTGCCAGTGGACAGACCCAAGAGACCCAGTACTTC.

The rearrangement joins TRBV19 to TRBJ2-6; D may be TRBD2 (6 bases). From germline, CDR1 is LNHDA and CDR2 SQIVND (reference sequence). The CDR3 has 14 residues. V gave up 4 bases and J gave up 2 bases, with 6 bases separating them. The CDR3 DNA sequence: TGTGCCAGTAGTACGGGGGCTGGGGCCAACGTCCTGACTTTC. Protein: CASSTGAGANVLTF.

The CDR3 protein is CAISEYGQGVYEQYF. The CDR3 nucleotides read TGTGCCATCAGTGAGTACGGGCAGGGGGTCTACGAGCAGTACTTC. The chain links TRBV10-3 to TRBJ2-7; TRBD1 matches 7 bases. The CDR3 contains 15 residues. CDR1 and CDR2 from the germline V gene are ENHRY and SYGVKD. V lost 1 base, J lost 3 bases, and 6 bases stayed unmatched.

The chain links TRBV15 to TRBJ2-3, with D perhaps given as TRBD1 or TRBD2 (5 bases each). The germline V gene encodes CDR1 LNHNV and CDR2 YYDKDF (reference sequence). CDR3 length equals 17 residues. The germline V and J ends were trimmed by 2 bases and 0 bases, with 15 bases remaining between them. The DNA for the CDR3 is TGTGCCACCAGCAGAACCCGAGGGACGTTTAGCACAGATACGCAGTATTTT. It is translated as CATSRTRGTFSTDTQYF.

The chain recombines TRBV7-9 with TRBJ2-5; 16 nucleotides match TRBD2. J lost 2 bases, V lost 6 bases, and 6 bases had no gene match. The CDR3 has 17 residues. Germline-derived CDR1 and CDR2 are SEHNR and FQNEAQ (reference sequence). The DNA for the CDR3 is TGTGCCAGCAGGGGGACTAGCGGGAGGGCCCATCAAGAGACCCAGTACTTC. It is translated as CASRGTSGRAHQETQYF.

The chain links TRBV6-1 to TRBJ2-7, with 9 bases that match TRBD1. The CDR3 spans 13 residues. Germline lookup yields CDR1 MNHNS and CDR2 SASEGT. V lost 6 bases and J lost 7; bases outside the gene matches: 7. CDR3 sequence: CASSTGTGKEQYF. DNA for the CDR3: TGTGCCAGCAGCACAGGGACAGGGAAAGAGCAGTACTTC.

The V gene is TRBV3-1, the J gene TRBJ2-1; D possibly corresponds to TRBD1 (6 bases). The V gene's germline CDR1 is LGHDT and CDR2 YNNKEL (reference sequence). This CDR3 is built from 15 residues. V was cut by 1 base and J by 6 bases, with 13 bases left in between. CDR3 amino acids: CASSQGTGLGNEQFF. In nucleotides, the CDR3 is TGTGCCAGCAGCCAAGGCACAGGGCTTGGCAATGAGCAGTTCTTC.

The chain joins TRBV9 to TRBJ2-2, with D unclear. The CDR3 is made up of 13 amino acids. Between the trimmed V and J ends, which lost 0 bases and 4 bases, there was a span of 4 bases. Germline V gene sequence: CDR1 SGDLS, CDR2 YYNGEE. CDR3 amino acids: CASSVGITGELFF. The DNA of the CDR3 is TGTGCCAGCAGCGTAGGAATCACCGGGGAGCTGTTTTTT.